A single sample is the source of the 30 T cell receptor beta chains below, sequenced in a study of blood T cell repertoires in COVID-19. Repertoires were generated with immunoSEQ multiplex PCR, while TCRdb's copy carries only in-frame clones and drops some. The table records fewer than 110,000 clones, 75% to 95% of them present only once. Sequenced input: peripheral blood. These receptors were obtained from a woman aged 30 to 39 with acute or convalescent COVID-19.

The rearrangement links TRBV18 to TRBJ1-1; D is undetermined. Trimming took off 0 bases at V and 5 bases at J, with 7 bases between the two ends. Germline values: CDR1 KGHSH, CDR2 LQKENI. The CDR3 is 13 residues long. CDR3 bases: TGTGCCAGCTCACCACCCGGGATGACTGAAGCTTTCTTT. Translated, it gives CASSPPGMTEAFF.

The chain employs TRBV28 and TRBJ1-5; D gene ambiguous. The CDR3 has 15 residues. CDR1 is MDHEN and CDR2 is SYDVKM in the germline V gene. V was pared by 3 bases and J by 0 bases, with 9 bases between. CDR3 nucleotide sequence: TGTGCCAGCAGTTTCGGGGTTTATAGCAATCAGCCCCAGCATTTT. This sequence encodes CASSFGVYSNQPQHF.

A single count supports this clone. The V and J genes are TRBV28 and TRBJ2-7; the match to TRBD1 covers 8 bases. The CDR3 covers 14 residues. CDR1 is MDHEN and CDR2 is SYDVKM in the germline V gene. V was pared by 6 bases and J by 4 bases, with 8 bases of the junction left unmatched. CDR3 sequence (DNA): TGTGCCAGCAGAATTGCCGGACAGGGATACGAGCAGTACTTC. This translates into CASRIAGQGYEQYF.

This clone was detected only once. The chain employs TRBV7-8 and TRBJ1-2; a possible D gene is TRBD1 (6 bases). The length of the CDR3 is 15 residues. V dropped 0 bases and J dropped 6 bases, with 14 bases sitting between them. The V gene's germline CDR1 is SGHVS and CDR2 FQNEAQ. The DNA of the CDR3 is TGTGCCAGCAGCTTAGCGGGGGGGCGGGTTGATGGCTACACCTTC. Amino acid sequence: CASSLAGGRVDGYTF.

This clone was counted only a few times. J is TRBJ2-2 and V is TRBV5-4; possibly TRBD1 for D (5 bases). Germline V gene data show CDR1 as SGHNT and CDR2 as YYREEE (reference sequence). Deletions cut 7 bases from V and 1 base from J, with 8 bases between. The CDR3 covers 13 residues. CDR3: CASATGNTGELFF. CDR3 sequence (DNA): TGTGCCAGCGCTACAGGGAACACCGGGGAGCTGTTTTTT.

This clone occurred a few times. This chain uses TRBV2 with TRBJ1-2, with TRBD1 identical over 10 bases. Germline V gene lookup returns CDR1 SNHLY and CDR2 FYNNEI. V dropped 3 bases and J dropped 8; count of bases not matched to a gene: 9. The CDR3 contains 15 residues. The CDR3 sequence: CASSELRQGARGYTF. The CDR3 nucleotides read TGTGCCAGCAGTGAGCTGCGACAGGGGGCGCGGGGCTACACCTTC.

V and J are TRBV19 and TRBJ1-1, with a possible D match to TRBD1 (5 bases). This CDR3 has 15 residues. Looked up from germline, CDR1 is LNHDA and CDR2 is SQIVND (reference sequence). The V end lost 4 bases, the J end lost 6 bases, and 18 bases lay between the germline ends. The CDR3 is CASSKNRRGYSEAFF. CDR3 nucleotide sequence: TGTGCCAGTAGTAAAAATCGGCGGGGGTATTCTGAAGCTTTCTTT.

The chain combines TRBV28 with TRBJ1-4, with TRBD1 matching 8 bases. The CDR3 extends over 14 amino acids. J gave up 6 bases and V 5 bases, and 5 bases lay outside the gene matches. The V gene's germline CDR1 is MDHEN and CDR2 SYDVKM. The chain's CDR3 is CASSLTGGDEKLFF. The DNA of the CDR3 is TGTGCCAGCAGTCTCACAGGGGGGGATGAAAAACTGTTTTTT.

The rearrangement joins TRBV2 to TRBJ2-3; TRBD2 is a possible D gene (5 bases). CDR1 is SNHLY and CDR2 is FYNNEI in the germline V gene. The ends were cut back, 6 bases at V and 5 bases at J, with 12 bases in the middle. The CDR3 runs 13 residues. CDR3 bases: TGTGCCAGCAGCTTGATCCGGGGAGATACGCAGTATTTT. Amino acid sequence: CASSLIRGDTQYF.

The CDR3 is CASSLAYSLGQGNGYTF. CDR3 coding DNA: TGTGCCAGCAGCTTGGCTTATTCCCTAGGGCAGGGGAACGGCTACACCTTC. The genes are TRBV5-6 and TRBJ1-2; a weak D match, TRBD1 (6 bases). The CDR3 is made up of 17 amino acids. Trimming took off 0 bases at V and 8 bases at J, with 23 bases between the two ends. Germline lookup yields CDR1 SGHDT and CDR2 YYEEEE.

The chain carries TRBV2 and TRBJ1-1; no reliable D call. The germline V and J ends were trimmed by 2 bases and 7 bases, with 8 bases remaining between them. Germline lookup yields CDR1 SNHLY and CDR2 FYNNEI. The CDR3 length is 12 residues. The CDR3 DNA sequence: TGTGCCAGCAGTGAAAAACGGTATGAAGCTTTCTTT. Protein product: CASSEKRYEAFF. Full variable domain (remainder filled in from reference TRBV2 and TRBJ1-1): EPEVTQTPSHQVTQMGQEVILRCVPISNHLYFYWYRQILGQKVEFLVSFYNNEISEKSEIFDDQFSVERPDGSNFTLKIRSTKLEDSAMYFCASSEKRYEAFFGQGTRLTVV.

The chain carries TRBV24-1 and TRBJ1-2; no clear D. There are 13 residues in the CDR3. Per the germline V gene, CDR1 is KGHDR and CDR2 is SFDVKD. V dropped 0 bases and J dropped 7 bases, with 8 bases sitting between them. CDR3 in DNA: TGTGCCACCAGTGATTTGACCGCGAGTGGCTACACCTTC. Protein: CATSDLTASGYTF.

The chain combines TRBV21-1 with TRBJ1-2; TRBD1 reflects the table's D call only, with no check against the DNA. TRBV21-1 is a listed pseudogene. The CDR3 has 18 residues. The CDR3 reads CASTALFTRGTGGYGYTF. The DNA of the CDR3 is TGTGCCAGCACCGCTCTTTTCACACGAGGGACAGGGGGCTATGGCTACACCTTC.

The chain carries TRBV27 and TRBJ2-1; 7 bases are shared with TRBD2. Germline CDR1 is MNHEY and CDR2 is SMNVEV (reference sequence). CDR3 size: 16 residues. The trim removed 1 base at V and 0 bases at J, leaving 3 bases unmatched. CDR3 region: CASSLYPSGSYNEQFF. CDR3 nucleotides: TGTGCCAGCAGTTTATACCCTAGCGGCTCCTACAATGAGCAGTTCTTC.

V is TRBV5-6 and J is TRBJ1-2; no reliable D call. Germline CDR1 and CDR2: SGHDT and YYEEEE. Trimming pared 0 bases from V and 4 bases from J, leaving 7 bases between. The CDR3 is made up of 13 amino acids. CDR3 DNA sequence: TGTGCCAGCAGCTTGGGAGCGAGCTATGGCTACACCTTC. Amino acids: CASSLGASYGYTF.

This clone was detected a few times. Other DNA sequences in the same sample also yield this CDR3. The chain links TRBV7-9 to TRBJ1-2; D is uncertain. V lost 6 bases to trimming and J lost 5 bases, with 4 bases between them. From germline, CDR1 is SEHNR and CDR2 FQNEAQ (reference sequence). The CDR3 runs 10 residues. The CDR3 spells CASSQYGYTF. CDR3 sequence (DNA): TGTGCCAGCAGTCAATATGGCTACACCTTC.

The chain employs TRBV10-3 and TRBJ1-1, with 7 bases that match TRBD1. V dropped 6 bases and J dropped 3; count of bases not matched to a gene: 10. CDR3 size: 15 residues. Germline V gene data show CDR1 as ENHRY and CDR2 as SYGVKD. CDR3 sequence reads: CAISPDRASDTEAFF. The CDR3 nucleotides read TGTGCCATCAGCCCCGACAGGGCAAGCGACACTGAAGCTTTCTTT.

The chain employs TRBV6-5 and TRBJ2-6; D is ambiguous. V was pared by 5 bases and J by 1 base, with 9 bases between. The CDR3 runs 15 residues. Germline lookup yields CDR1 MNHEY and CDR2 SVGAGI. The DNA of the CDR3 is TGTGCCAGCAGTCCTTTCAGGTCTGGGGCCAACGTCCTGACTTTC. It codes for CASSPFRSGANVLTF.

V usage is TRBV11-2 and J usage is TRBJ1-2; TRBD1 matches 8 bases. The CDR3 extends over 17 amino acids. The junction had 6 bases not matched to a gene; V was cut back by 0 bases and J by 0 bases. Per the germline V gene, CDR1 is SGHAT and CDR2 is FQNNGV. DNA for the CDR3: TGTGCCAGCAGCTTAGAGCCCTCAGGGGGCCCTAACTATGGCTACACCTTC. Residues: CASSLEPSGGPNYGYTF.

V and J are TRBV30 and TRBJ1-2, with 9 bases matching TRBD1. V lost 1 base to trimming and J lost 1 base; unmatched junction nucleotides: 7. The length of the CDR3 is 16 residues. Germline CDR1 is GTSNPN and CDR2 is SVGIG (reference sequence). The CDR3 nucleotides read TGTGCCTGGAGTGCGGGGACAGGGAGACTTAACTATGGCTACACCTTC. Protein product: CAWSAGTGRLNYGYTF.

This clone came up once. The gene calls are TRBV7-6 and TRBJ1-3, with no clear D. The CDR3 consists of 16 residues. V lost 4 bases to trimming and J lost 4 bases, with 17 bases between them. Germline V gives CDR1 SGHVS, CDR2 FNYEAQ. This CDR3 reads CASSSETMPGGNTIYF. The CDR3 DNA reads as TGTGCCAGCAGCTCAGAAACTATGCCGGGAGGAAACACCATATATTTT. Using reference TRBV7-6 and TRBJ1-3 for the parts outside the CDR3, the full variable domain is GAGVSQSPRYKVTKRGQDVALRCDPISGHVSLYWYRQALGQGPEFLTYFNYEAQQDKSGLPNDRFSAERPEGSISTLTIQRTEQRDSAMYRCASSSETMPGGNTIYFGEGSWLTVV.

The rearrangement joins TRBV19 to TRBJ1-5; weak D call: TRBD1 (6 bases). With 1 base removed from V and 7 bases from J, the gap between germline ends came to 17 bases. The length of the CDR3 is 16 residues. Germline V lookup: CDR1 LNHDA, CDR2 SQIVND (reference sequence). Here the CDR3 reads CASSIGIPGGRQPQHF. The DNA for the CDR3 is TGTGCCAGTAGTATAGGAATACCGGGGGGCAGGCAGCCCCAGCATTTT. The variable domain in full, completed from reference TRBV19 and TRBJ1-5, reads DGGITQSPKYLFRKEGQNVTLSCEQNLNHDAMYWYRQDPGQGLRLIYYSQIVNDFQKGDIAEGYSVSREKKESFPLTVTSAQKNPTAFYLCASSIGIPGGRQPQHFGDGTRLSIL.

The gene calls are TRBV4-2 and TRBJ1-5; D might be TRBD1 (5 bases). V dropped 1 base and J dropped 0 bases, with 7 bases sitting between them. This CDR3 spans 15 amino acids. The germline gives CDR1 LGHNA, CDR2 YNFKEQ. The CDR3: CASSQADSSNQPQHF. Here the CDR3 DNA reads TGTGCCAGCAGCCAAGCTGACAGTAGCAATCAGCCCCAGCATTTT.

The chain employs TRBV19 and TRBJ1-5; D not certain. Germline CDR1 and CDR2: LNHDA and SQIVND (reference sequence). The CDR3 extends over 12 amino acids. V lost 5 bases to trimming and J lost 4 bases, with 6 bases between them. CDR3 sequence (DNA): TGTGCCAGTAGTCTACTTAATCAGCCCCAGCATTTT. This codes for CASSLLNQPQHF.

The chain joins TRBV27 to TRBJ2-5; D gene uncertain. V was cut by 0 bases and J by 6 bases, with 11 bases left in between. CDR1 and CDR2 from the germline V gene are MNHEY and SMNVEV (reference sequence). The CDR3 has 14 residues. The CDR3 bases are TGTGCCAGCAGTTTATCCCCTGGCTTGAAGACCCAGTACTTC. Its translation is CASSLSPGLKTQYF.

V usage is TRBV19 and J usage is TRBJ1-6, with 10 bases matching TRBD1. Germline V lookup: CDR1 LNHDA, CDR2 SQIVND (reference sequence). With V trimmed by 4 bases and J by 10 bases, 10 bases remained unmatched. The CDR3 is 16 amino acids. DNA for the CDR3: TGTGCCAGTAGTACCGGGACAGGGGCACTGGGGTCACCCCTCCACTTT. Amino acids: CASSTGTGALGSPLHF.

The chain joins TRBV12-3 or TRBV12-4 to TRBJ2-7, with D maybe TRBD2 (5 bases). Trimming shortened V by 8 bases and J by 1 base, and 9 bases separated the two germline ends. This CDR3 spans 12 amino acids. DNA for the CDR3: TGTGCCAGCGGGAGACTGTCCTACGAGCAGTACTTC. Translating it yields CASGRLSYEQYF.

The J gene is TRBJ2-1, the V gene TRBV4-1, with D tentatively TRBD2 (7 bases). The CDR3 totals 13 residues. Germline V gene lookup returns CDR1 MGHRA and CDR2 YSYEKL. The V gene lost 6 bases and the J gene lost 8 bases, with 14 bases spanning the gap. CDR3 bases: TGCGCCAGCAGGGCCTCGGGGGGCGATGAGCAGTTCTTC. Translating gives CASRASGGDEQFF.

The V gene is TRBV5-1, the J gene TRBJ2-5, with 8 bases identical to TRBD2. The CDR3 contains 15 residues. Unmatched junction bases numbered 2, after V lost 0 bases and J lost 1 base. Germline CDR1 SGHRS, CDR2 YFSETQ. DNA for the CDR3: TGCGCCAGCAGCTTGGGCGGGGGGACCCAAGAGACCCAGTACTTC. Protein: CASSLGGGTQETQYF.

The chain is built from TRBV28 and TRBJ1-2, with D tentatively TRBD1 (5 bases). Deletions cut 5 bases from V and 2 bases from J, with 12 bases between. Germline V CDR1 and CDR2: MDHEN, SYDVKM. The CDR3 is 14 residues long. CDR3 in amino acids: CASSGGTANYGYTF. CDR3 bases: TGTGCCAGCAGTGGGGGGACCGCCAACTATGGCTACACCTTC.